This record covers a single T cell receptor beta chain. The antigen is undetermined. The assay was immunoSEQ multiplex PCR, and TCRdb's table has in-frame clones only and misses some. The sample yields 45,000 to 75,000 clones, about 87% seen once. Control subjects, colonoscoped for suspected IBD, had macroscopically and histologically normal endoscopy. This entry is derived from a study of pediatric ulcerative colitis. CDR1 and CDR2 from the germline V gene are SGHTA and FQGNSA. V was pared by 2 bases and J by 3 bases, with 13 bases between. The CDR3 runs 15 residues. Notes on the study in general: Rectal repertoires separated controls, mild-moderate and acute severe colitis. Compared with controls, ulcerative colitis showed greater blood-rectum clone sharing. A couple of rectal clonotypes were found only in ulcerative colitis patients, all of them.

The specimen was blood. This sequence was found in a boy younger than 18 who was a control in a study of pediatric ulcerative colitis. The V call is TRBV7-2, the J call TRBJ1-1; D not certain. The CDR3 here is CASSLKRVGYTEAFF. Here the CDR3 DNA reads TGTGCCAGCAGCTTAAAGAGGGTCGGTTACACTGAAGCTTTCTTT. The full variable domain, in which reference TRBV7-2 and TRBJ1-1 provide the parts outside the CDR3, is GAGVSQSPSNKVTEKGKDVELRCDPISGHTALYWYRQSLGQGLEFLIYFQGNSAPDKSGLPSDRFSAERTGGSVSTLTIQRTQQEDSAVYLCASSLKRVGYTEAFFGQGTRLTVV.